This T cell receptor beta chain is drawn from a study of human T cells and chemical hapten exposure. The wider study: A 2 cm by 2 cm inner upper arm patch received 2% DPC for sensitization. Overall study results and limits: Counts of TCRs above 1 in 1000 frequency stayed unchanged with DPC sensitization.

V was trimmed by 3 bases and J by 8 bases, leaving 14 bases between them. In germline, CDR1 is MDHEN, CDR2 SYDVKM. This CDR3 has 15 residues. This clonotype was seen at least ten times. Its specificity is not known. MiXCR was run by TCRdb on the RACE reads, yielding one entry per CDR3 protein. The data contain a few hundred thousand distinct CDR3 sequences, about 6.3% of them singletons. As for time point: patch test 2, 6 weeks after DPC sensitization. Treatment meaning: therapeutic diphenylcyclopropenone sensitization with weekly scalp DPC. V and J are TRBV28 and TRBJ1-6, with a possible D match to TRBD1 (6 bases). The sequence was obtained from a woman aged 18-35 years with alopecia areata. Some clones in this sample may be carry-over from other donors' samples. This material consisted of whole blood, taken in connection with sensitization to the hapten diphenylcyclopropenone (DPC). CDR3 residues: CASSLMGGVDSPLHF. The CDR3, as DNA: TGTGCCAGCAGTTTGATGGGGGGCGTTGATTCACCCCTCCACTTT.